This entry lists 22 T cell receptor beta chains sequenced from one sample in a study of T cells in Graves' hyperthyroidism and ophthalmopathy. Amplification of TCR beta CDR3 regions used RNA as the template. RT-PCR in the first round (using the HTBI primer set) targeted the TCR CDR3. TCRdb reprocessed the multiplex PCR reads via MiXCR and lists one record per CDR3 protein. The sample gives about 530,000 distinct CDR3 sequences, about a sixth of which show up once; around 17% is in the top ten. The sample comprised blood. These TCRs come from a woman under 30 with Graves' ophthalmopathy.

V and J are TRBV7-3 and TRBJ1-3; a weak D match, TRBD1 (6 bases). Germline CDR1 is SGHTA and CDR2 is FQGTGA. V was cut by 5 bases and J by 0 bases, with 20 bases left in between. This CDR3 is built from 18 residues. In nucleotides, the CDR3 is TGTGCCAGCAGCCCATGGGGGCCGCCCGTTGGCTCTGGAAACACCATATATTTT. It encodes CASSPWGPPVGSGNTIYF.

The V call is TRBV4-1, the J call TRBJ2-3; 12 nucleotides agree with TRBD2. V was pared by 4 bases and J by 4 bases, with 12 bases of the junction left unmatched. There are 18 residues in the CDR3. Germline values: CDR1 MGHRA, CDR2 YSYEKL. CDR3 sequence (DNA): TGCGCCAGCAGCCTCGGACTAGCGGGAATGAGGGTAGCAGATACGCAGTATTTT. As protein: CASSLGLAGMRVADTQYF.

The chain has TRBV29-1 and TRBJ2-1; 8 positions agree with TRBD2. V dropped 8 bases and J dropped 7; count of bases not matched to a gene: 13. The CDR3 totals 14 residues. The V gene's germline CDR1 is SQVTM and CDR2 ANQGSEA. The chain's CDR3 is CSSRESGRGNEQFF. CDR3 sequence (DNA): TGCAGCTCCCGGGAGAGCGGGAGAGGGAATGAGCAGTTCTTC.

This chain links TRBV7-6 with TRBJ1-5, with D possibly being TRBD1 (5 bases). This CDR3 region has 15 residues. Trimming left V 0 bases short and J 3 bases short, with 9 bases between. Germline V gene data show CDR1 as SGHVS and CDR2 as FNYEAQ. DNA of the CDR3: TGTGCCAGCAGCTTAGCTTGGGGCCTCAATCAGCCCCAGCATTTT. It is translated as CASSLAWGLNQPQHF. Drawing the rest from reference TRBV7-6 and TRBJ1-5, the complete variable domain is GAGVSQSPRYKVTKRGQDVALRCDPISGHVSLYWYRQALGQGPEFLTYFNYEAQQDKSGLPNDRFSAERPEGSISTLTIQRTEQRDSAMYRCASSLAWGLNQPQHFGDGTRLSIL.

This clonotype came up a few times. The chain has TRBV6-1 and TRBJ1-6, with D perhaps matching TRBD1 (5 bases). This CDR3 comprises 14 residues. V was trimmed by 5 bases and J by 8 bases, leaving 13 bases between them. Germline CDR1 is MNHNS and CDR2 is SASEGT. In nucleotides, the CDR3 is TGTGCCAGCAGTCGAAGACGAGGGGATTCACCCCTCCACTTT. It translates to CASSRRRGDSPLHF.

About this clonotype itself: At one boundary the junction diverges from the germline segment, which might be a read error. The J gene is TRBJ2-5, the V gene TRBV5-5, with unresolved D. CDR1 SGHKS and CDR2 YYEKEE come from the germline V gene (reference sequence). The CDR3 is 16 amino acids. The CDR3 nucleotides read TGCGCCAGCAGCCAAGTACCCGGCCAGTACCAAGAGACCCAGTACTTC. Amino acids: CASSQVPGQYQETQYF.

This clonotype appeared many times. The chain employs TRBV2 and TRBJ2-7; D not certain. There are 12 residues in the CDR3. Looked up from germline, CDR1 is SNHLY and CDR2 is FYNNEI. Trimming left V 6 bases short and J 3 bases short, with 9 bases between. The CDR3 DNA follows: TGTGCCAGCAGCGGTAGGATCTACGAGCAGTACTTC. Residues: CASSGRIYEQYF.

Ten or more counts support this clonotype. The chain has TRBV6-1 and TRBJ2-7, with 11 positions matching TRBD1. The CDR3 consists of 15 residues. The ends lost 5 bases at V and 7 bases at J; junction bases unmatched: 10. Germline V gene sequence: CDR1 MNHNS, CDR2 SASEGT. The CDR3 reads CASSYIGQGASEQYF. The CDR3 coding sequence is TGTGCCAGCAGTTACATCGGACAGGGGGCGAGTGAGCAGTACTTC.

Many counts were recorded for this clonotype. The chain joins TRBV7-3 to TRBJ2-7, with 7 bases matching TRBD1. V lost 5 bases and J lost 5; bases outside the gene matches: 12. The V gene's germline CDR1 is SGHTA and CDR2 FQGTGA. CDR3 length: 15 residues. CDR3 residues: CASSPQLTGFDEQYF. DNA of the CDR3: TGTGCCAGCAGCCCGCAACTGACAGGGTTCGACGAGCAGTACTTC.

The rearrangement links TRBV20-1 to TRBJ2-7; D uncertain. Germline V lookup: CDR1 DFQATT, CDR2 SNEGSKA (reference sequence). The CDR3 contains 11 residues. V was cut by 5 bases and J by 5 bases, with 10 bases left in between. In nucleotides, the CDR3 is TGCAGTGCTCCCTTATCTCACGAGCAGTACTTC. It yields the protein CSAPLSHEQYF.

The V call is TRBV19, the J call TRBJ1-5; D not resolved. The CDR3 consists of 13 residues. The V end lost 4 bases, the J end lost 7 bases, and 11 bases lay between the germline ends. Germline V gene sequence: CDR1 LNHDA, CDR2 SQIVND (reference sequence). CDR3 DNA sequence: TGTGCCAGTAGTAATAGGTTTGGGCAGCCCCAGCATTTT. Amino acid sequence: CASSNRFGQPQHF. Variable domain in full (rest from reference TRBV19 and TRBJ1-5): DGGITQSPKYLFRKEGQNVTLSCEQNLNHDAMYWYRQDPGQGLRLIYYSQIVNDFQKGDIAEGYSVSREKKESFPLTVTSAQKNPTAFYLCASSNRFGQPQHFGDGTRLSIL.

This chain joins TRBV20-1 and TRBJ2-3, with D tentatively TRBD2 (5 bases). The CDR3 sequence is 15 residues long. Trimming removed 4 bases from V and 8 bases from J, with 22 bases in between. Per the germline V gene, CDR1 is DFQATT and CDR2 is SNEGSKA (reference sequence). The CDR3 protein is CSAKDEGRVEGTQYF. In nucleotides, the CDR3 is TGCAGTGCTAAAGACGAAGGGCGGGTGGAAGGTACGCAGTATTTT.

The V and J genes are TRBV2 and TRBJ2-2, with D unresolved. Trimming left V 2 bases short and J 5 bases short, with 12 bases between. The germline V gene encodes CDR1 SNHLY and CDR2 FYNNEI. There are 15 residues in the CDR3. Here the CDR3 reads CASSESGGGTGELFF. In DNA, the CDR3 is TGTGCCAGCAGTGAATCAGGCGGTGGGACCGGGGAGCTGTTTTTT.

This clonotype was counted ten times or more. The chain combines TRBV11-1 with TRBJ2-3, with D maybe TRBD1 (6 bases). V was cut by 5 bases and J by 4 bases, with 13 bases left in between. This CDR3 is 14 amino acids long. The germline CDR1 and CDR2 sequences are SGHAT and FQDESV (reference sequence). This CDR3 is CASSGDTFPDTQYF. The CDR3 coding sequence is TGTGCCAGCAGCGGGGACACCTTTCCAGATACGCAGTATTTT.

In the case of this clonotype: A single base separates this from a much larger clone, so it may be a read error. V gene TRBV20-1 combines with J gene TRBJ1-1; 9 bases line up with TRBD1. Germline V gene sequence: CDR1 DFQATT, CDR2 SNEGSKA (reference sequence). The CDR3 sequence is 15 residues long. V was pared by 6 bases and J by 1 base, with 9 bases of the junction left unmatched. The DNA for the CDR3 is TGCAGTGCCCCCAACAGGGGGCGGGGGAACACTGAAGCTTTCTTT. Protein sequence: CSAPNRGRGNTEAFF.

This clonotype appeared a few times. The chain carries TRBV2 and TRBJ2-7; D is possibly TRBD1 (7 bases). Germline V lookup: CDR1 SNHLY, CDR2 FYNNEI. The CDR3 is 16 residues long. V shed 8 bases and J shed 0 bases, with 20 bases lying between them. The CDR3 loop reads CASVPGGSPFSYEQYF. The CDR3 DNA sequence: TGTGCCAGCGTACCAGGGGGGTCCCCATTCTCCTACGAGCAGTACTTC.

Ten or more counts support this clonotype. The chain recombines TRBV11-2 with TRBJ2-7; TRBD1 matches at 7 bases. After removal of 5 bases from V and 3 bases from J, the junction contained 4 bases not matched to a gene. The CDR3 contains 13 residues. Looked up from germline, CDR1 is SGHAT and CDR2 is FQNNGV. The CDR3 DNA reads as TGTGCCAGCAGCCAGGGACAGCTCTACGAGCAGTACTTC. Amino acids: CASSQGQLYEQYF.

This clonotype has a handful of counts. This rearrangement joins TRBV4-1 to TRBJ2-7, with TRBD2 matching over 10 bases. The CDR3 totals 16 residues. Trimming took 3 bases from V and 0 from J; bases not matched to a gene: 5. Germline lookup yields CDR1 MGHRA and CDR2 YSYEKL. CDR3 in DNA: TGCGCCAGCAGCCAGTTACTAGCGGGGAGCTCCTACGAGCAGTACTTC. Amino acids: CASSQLLAGSSYEQYF.

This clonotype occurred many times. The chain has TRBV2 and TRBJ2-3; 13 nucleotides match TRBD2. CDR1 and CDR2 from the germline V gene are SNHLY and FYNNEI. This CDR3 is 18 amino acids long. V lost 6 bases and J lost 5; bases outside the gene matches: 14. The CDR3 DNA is TGTGCCAGCAGGGAATCCAAACTAGCGGGGGGGCTTGTAGATACGCAGTATTTT. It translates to CASRESKLAGGLVDTQYF.

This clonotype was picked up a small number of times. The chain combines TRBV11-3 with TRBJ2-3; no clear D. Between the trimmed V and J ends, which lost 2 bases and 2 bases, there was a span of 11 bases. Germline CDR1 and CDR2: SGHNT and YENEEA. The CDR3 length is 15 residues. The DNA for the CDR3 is TGTGCCAGCAGCTTACGCGGTTCCACCACAGATACGCAGTATTTT. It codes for CASSLRGSTTDTQYF.

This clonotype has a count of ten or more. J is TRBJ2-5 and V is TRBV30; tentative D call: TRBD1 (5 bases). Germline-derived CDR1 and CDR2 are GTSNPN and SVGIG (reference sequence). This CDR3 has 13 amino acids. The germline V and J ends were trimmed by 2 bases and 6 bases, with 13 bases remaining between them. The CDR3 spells CAWSRGSRQTQYF. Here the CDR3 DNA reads TGTGCCTGGAGTAGGGGTTCCCGGCAGACCCAGTACTTC.

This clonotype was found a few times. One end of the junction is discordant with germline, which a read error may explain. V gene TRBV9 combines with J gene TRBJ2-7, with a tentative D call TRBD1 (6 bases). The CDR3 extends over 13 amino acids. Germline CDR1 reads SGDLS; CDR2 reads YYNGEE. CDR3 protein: CAGSVAGAHEQYF. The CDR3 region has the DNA TGTGCCGGCAGCGTAGCAGGGGCGCACGAGCAGTACTTC.